These 12 T cell receptor beta chains were sequenced from one sample in a study of T cell repertoires in cytomegalovirus infection. MiXCR was run by TCRdb on the reads, yielding one entry per CDR3 protein. In the table there are approximately 910,000 distinct CDR3 sequences, approximately 31% of which are singletons. These receptors' antigens are unknown. Sequenced here: cultured CD8+ T cells from PBMCs, sampled from culture after CMV antigen stimulation. The source is a human donor in good health (CMV status not recorded). Some clones in this sample may be carry-over from other donors' samples.

The chain joins TRBV25-1 to TRBJ1-2; 10 nucleotides agree with TRBD1. The CDR3 covers 15 residues. V shed 6 bases, J shed 7 bases, and the junction held 11 bases outside the gene matches. CDR1 and CDR2 (germline): MGHDK, SYGVNS. CDR3 bases: TGTGCCAGCAGCGGCTGGGACAGGGGTTCGTTTGGCTACACCTTC. This encodes CASSGWDRGSFGYTF.

This clonotype showed up many times. V and J are TRBV7-6 and TRBJ2-7; tentative D call: TRBD1 (5 bases). The germline V and J ends were trimmed by 5 bases and 4 bases, with 15 bases remaining between them. The CDR3 runs 14 residues. From germline, CDR1 is SGHVS and CDR2 FNYEAQ. The CDR3 nucleotides read TGTGCCAGCAGCCAATCCTCGCAGGGTTACGAGCAGTACTTC. Protein: CASSQSSQGYEQYF.

This clonotype has just a few counts. The chain is built from TRBV19 and TRBJ2-1; D is undetermined. The germline V gene encodes CDR1 LNHDA and CDR2 SQIVND (reference sequence). With 5 bases removed from V and 8 bases from J, the gap between germline ends came to 25 bases. CDR3 length equals 17 residues. The CDR3 nucleotides read TGTGCCAGTAGTTCAATATATACCGCTGTCACTGGCGATGAGCAGTTCTTC. It codes for CASSSIYTAVTGDEQFF.

CDR3 loop: CASSLQVAFF. The CDR3, as DNA: TGTGCCAGCAGTTTGCAAGTGGCTTTCTTT. The chain is built from TRBV28 and TRBJ1-1; D gene uncertain. V was trimmed by 3 bases and J by 11 bases, leaving 7 bases between them. The CDR3 extends over 10 amino acids. Germline lookup yields CDR1 MDHEN and CDR2 SYDVKM.

The chain combines TRBV6-2 or TRBV6-3 with TRBJ2-5; maybe TRBD1 (6 bases). The CDR3 consists of 13 residues. The germline V gene has CDR1 MNHEY and CDR2 SVGEGT. Trimming pared 7 bases from V and 1 base from J, leaving 10 bases between. CDR3 amino acids: CASKLDSQETQYF. CDR3 sequence (DNA): TGTGCCAGCAAACTGGACAGCCAAGAGACCCAGTACTTC.

This chain links TRBV7-9 with TRBJ1-5; TRBD1 is a possible D gene (5 bases). The CDR3 has 16 residues. Trimming took 1 base from V and 2 from J, leaving 12 bases between them. The germline CDR1 and CDR2 sequences are SEHNR and FQNEAQ (reference sequence). The DNA of the CDR3 is TGTGCCAGCAGCTTAGGCAGGGCGTTGGGCAATCAGCCCCAGCATTTT. This gives the protein CASSLGRALGNQPQHF.

The V call is TRBV4-1, the J call TRBJ2-7; D gene uncertain. The germline CDR1 and CDR2 sequences are MGHRA and YSYEKL. This CDR3 has 14 amino acids. CDR3 loop: CASSQTLDSYEQYV. DNA for the CDR3: TGTGCCAGCAGCCAAACCCTAGATTCCTACGAGCAGTACGTC.

The V gene is TRBV10-2, the J gene TRBJ2-3, with 8 bases matching TRBD2. CDR1 and CDR2 from the germline V gene are WSHSY and SAAADI. The V segment lost 3 bases and the J segment 5 bases; nucleotides outside the gene matches: 4. The CDR3 has 14 residues. CDR3 coding DNA: TGCGCCAGCAGTGAACGGGGGGGGGGAGATACGCAGTATTTT. Its translation is CASSERGGGDTQYF.

V and J are TRBV6-5 and TRBJ2-1, with a tentative D call TRBD2 (7 bases). Looked up from germline, CDR1 is MNHEY and CDR2 is SVGAGI. Trimming cost V 6 bases and J 0 bases, with 12 bases left between them. CDR3 length: 15 residues. CDR3 sequence (DNA): TGTGCCAGCAGAGCGGGACACAGCTCCTACAATGAGCAGTTCTTC. Translation: CASRAGHSSYNEQFF.

The genes are TRBV28 and TRBJ1-1; D is unresolved. This CDR3 has 11 residues. CDR1 is MDHEN and CDR2 is SYDVKM in the germline V gene. The ends were cut back, 7 bases at V and 6 bases at J, with 9 bases in the middle. CDR3 nucleotide sequence: TGTGCCAGCAAGAAGGGCCCTGAAGCTTTCTTT. This codes for CASKKGPEAFF. Full variable domain (remainder filled in from reference TRBV28 and TRBJ1-1): DVKVTQSSRYLVKRTGEKVFLECVQDMDHENMFWYRQDPGLGLRLIYFSYDVKMKEKGDIPEGYSVSREKKERFSLILESASTNQTSMYLCASKKGPEAFFGQGTRLTVV.

A few counts support this clonotype. The V call is TRBV7-9, the J call TRBJ2-1, with 9 bases identical to TRBD2. V shed 5 bases, J shed 3 bases, and the junction held 8 bases outside the gene matches. Germline V gene lookup returns CDR1 SEHNR and CDR2 FQNEAQ (reference sequence). This CDR3 contains 16 residues. CDR3 in DNA: TGTGCCAGCAGCGACCCACTAGCGGGTGACTACAATGAGCAGTTCTTC. It encodes CASSDPLAGDYNEQFF. The entire variable domain, with the rest obtained from reference TRBV7-9 and TRBJ2-1, is as follows: DTGVSQNPRHKITKRGQNVTFRCDPISEHNRLYWYRQTLGQGPEFLTYFQNEAQLEKSRLLSDRFSAERPKGSFSTLEIQRTEQGDSAMYLCASSDPLAGDYNEQFFGPGTRLTVL.

This chain uses TRBV11-2 with TRBJ2-3; D might be TRBD1 (6 bases). Deletions cut 5 bases from V and 6 bases from J, with 15 bases between. CDR3 length: 14 residues. Germline V lookup: CDR1 SGHAT, CDR2 FQNNGV. In DNA form, the CDR3 reads TGTGCCAGCAGCCCAAACAGGGAGTGGGATACGCAGTATTTT. Its protein product is CASSPNREWDTQYF.